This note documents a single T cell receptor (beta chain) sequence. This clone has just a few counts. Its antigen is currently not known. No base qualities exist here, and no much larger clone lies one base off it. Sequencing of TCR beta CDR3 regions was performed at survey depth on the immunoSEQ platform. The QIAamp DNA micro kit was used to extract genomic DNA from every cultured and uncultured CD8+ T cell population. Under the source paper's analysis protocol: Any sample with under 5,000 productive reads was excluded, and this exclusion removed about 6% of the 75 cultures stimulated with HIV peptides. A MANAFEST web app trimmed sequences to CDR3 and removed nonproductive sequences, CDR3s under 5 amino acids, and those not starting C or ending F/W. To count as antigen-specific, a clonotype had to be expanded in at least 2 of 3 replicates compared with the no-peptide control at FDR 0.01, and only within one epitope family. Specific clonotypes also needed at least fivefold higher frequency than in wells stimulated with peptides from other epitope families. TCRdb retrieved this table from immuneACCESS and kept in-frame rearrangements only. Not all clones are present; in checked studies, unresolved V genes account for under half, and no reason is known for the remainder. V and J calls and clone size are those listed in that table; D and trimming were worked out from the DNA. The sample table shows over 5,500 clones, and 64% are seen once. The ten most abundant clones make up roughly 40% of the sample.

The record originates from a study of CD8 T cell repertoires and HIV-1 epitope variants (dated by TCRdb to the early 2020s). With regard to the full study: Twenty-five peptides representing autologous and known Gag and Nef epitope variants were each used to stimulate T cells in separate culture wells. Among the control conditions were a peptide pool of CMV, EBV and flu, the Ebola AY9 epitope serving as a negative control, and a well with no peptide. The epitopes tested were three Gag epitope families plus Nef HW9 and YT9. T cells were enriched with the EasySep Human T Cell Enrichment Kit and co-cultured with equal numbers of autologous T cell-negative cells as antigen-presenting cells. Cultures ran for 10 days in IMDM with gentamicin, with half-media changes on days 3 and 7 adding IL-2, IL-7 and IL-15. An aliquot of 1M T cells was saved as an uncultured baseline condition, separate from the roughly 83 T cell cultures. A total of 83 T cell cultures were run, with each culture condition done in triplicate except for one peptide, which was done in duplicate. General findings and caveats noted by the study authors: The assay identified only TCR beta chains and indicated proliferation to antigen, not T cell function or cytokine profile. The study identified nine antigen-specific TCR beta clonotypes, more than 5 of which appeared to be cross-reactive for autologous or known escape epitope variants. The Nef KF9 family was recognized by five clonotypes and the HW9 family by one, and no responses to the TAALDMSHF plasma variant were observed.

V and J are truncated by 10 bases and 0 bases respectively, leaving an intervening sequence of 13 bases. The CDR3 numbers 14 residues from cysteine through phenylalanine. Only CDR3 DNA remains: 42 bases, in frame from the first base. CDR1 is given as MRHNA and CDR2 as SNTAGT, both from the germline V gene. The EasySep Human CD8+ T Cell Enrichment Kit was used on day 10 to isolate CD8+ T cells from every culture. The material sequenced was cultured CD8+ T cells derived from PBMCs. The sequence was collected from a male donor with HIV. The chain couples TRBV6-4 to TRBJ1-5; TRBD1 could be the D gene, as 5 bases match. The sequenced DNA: TGTGCCAAGGGTAAGGGGCATAGCAATCAGCCCCAGCATTTT. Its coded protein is CAKGKGHSNQPQHF.